This TCR beta chain was recorded in a study of HIV-infected patients and healthy controls. Study results and caveats: HIV+ repertoires were severely depleted of MAIT alpha-chain CDR3s, unlike healthy controls.

Alpha and beta constant-region primers primed reverse transcription of about 470 ng RNA. Each of the alpha and beta chains got its own library through chain-specific third strand synthesis with indices. Ligation attached cDNA to a 5' RACE adapter that carried a random hexamer and SP2 site. The library had 12-nucleotide molecular identifiers formed by two random hexamers joined together. TCRdb passed the 5' RACE reads through MiXCR, listing each CDR3 protein once. Among around 10,000 distinct CDR3 sequences listed, 7.3% were seen once. Whole blood was used without fractionation, so all unsorted peripheral T cells were included. Enrollment excluded donors with tumors, hepatitis B or C, or recent vaccination. V lost 5 bases, J lost 4 bases, and 12 bases lay in between. The CDR3 consists of 14 residues. Per germline, CDR1 SGHTA and CDR2 FQGNSA. This clonotype was found many times. Its cognate antigen is unknown.

This TCR was recovered from an adult with HIV infection. V usage is TRBV7-2 and J usage is TRBJ2-1; TRBD1 or TRBD2 may be the D gene (7 bases each). The specimen comprised blood, sampled before antiretroviral therapy. The CDR3 DNA reads as TGTGCCAGCAGCCCAGGGGGGGGGTACAATGAGCAGTTCTTC. This encodes CASSPGGGYNEQFF.